Detailed here is one T cell receptor beta chain. The CDR3 is made up of 16 amino acids. The V end was cut by 5 bases, the J end by 1 base, with 14 bases between. Germline CDR1 reads LNHNV; CDR2 reads YYDKDF (reference sequence). Study processing details: Amplification of reference gene primers provided the estimated nucleated cell counts. Generated by immunoSEQ multiplex PCR, the TCRdb table keeps only in-frame clones and is missing some. That table is the source of V, J and clone size, and D and trimming were worked out from the DNA. The sample includes around 280,000 clones, roughly 90% of them seen just once. This entry is derived from a study of blood T cell repertoires in COVID-19. Study overall: Some COVID-19 samples were acute and others convalescent; all came from the United States, Italy and Spain. The cDNA or gDNA used as material had been derived from T cells, B-cell-depleted T cells, or PBMCs.

This chain links TRBV15 with TRBJ2-2; D is perhaps TRBD1 (5 bases). The specimen sequenced was peripheral blood. This clonotype originated in a woman aged 45-65 years who had recovered from COVID-19. CDR3 bases: TGTGCCACCAGCGGGCTAGGACATAGGAACACCGGGGAGCTGTTTTTT. This encodes CATSGLGHRNTGELFF.